This record concerns one TCR beta chain sequence. As handled by the study authors: Counts of nucleated cells, estimated from reference gene primer amplification, were obtained. Sequencing used immunoSEQ multiplex PCR; TCRdb keeps in-frame clones, though not all of them. V and J calls and clone size are as listed in that table; D and trimming were resolved from the DNA. Seen here are fewer than 150,000 clones, more than 80% observed once, and the top ten hold approximately 4%. This CDR3 contains 14 residues. V was pared by 0 bases and J by 4 bases, with 9 bases between. CDR1 and CDR2 from the germline V gene are LGHNA and YNFKEQ. The source of the sample is a study of blood T cell repertoires in COVID-19. Study context: COVID-19 samples from acute and convalescent phases originated in the United States, Italy and Spain. T cells, B-cell-depleted T cells, or PBMCs supplied cDNA or gDNA.

Sequences were obtained from peripheral blood. V usage is TRBV4-2 and J usage is TRBJ2-5; D is possibly TRBD2 (6 bases). This sequence originates from a human donor in a cohort sampled during active COVID-19. The CDR3 region is CASSQDVGGETQYF. CDR3 DNA sequence: TGTGCCAGCAGCCAAGACGTGGGAGGAGAGACCCAGTACTTC.